The 30 T cell receptor beta chains below all came from one sample that was sequenced in a study of long-term antiretroviral therapy in people with HIV. immunoSEQ v3.0 was run at survey level. Assay: immunoSEQ multiplex PCR; the TCRdb copy retains only in-frame clones and omits some. The data contain 15,000 or so clones, 80% to 90% of them singletons. Sequencing used unsorted PBMCs, obtained around 2.3 years before starting antiretroviral therapy. All receptors derive from a young woman with HIV.

J is TRBJ2-7 and V is TRBV20-1, with a weak D call TRBD2 (5 bases). Deletions cut 1 base from V and 6 bases from J, with 7 bases between. The germline V gene has CDR1 DFQATT and CDR2 SNEGSKA (reference sequence). There are 11 residues in the CDR3. The CDR3 DNA sequence: TGCAGTGCTAGAGCCGGGGTCGAGCAGTACTTC. It codes for CSARAGVEQYF.

The chain couples TRBV10-3 to TRBJ2-2, with D unclear. The CDR3 is 10 amino acids. Per germline, CDR1 ENHRY and CDR2 SYGVKD. Trimming removed 8 bases from V and 6 bases from J, with 4 bases in between. The CDR3 loop is CAIGAGELFF. CDR3 DNA: TGTGCCATCGGGGCCGGGGAGCTGTTTTTT.

This chain joins TRBV29-1 and TRBJ1-4, with D possibly being TRBD1 (5 bases). CDR3 length: 11 residues. The V end was cut by 7 bases, the J end by 5 bases, with 8 bases between. From germline, CDR1 is SQVTM and CDR2 ANQGSEA. The CDR3 sequence is CSGDWNEKLFF. The CDR3 region has the DNA TGCAGCGGGGACTGGAATGAAAAACTGTTTTTT.

This chain joins TRBV7-2 and TRBJ1-5, with D possibly being TRBD1 (5 bases). Germline CDR1 SGHTA, CDR2 FQGNSA. The CDR3 runs to 14 residues. V dropped 3 bases and J dropped 0 bases, with 6 bases sitting between them. The CDR3 bases are TGTGCCAGCAGCTTGGACATTAGCAATCAGCCCCAGCATTTT. Translation gives CASSLDISNQPQHF.

This chain joins TRBV14 and TRBJ1-1, with D possibly being TRBD1 (6 bases). CDR1 is SGHDN, CDR2 FVKESK, per germline. The CDR3 runs to 12 residues. The ends were cut back, 1 base at V and 12 bases at J, with 12 bases in the middle. CDR3 residues: CASSQVTGATFF. The CDR3 nucleotides read TGTGCCAGCAGCCAAGTGACGGGGGCGACTTTCTTT.

The chain is built from TRBV2 and TRBJ1-2; 9 nucleotides match TRBD1. This CDR3 comprises 14 residues. Germline values: CDR1 SNHLY, CDR2 FYNNEI. V dropped 5 bases and J dropped 7; count of bases not matched to a gene: 8. CDR3 sequence reads: CASSQQGAVGGYTF. The DNA of the CDR3 is TGTGCCAGCAGTCAACAGGGGGCGGTCGGTGGCTACACCTTC.

The chain couples TRBV30 to TRBJ1-5; no clear D gene. This CDR3 has 11 residues. Trimming removed 3 bases from V and 9 bases from J, with 9 bases in between. The germline CDR1 and CDR2 sequences are GTSNPN and SVGIG (reference sequence). The CDR3, as DNA: TGTGCCTGGAGCCTCCGCGGGCCCCAGCATTTT. Protein product: CAWSLRGPQHF.

The J gene is TRBJ2-7, the V gene TRBV15, with D tentatively TRBD1 or TRBD2 (6 bases each). Germline V gives CDR1 LNHNV, CDR2 YYDKDF (reference sequence). CDR3 size: 13 residues. Trimming shortened V by 9 bases and J by 1 base, and 13 bases separated the two germline ends. The CDR3, as DNA: TGTGCCACTATGGAGGGGGGATCCTACGAGCAGTACTTC. Translating it yields CATMEGGSYEQYF. Full variable domain (missing parts from reference TRBV15 and TRBJ2-7): DAMVIQNPRYQVTQFGKPVTLSCSQTLNHNVMYWYQQKSSQAPKLLFHYYDKDFNNEADTPDNFQSRRPNTSFCFLDIRSPGLGDTAMYLCATMEGGSYEQYFGPGTRLTVT.

The chain carries TRBV6-5 and TRBJ1-5, with D possibly matching TRBD1 (5 bases). CDR1 and CDR2 from the germline V gene are MNHEY and SVGAGI. This CDR3 has 12 amino acids. V was pared by 6 bases and J by 7 bases, with 10 bases between. CDR3 DNA sequence: TGTGCCAGCAGCAGGGCCCGACAGCCCCAGCATTTT. This translates into CASSRARQPQHF.

This sequence joins TRBV27 and TRBJ2-2; unclear D gene. Germline V gene data show CDR1 as MNHEY and CDR2 as SMNVEV (reference sequence). The germline V and J ends were trimmed by 6 bases and 0 bases, with 14 bases remaining between them. The CDR3 has 16 amino acids. CDR3 sequence reads: CASSLTSIANTGELFF. The CDR3 DNA is TGTGCCAGCAGCCTGACATCGATCGCGAACACCGGGGAGCTGTTTTTT.

The chain carries TRBV5-1 and TRBJ2-2, with TRBD1 matching over 7 bases. The V segment lost 0 bases and the J segment 6 bases; nucleotides outside the gene matches: 5. The CDR3 totals 15 residues. Germline V gene lookup returns CDR1 SGHRS and CDR2 YFSETQ. The CDR3 is CASSLAEGAAGELFF. The CDR3 region has the DNA TGCGCCAGCAGCTTGGCCGAGGGGGCCGCCGGGGAGCTGTTTTTT.

The gene calls are TRBV4-1 and TRBJ1-4, with 8 bases fitting TRBD1. The CDR3 is made up of 13 amino acids. The V segment lost 2 bases and the J segment 8 bases; nucleotides outside the gene matches: 1. Per the germline V gene, CDR1 is MGHRA and CDR2 is YSYEKL. The DNA for the CDR3 is TGCGCCAGCAGCCAATGGACAGGGGAAAAACTGTTTTTT. Protein sequence: CASSQWTGEKLFF.

The genes are TRBV18 and TRBJ2-2, with 8 bases that match TRBD2. Losses at the gene ends were 2 bases for V and 4 bases for J; bases not matched to a gene: 3. The CDR3 runs to 15 residues. Germline loops: CDR1 KGHSH, CDR2 LQKENI. In nucleotides, the CDR3 is TGTGCCAGCTCACCAAGCGGGGGCTCCACCGGGGAGCTGTTTTTT. It specifies CASSPSGGSTGELFF.

This sequence joins TRBV9 and TRBJ2-7; D is undetermined. V was pared by 2 bases and J by 2 bases, with 11 bases between. The CDR3 has 14 amino acids. Looked up from germline, CDR1 is SGDLS and CDR2 is YYNGEE. The CDR3 sequence is CASSVDLLTYEQYF. The DNA for the CDR3 is TGTGCCAGCAGCGTTGATCTCCTAACCTACGAGCAGTACTTC.

The chain joins TRBV27 to TRBJ1-2, with 11 bases lining up with TRBD1. Germline loops: CDR1 MNHEY, CDR2 SMNVEV (reference sequence). V dropped 4 bases and J dropped 4; count of bases not matched to a gene: 17. The CDR3 has 19 residues. The DNA of the CDR3 is TGTGCCAGCAGTTCCCTTTCGCTCTGGACAGGGGGCGACGTCTATGGCTACACCTTC. Its translation is CASSSLSLWTGGDVYGYTF.

V gene TRBV7-9 combines with J gene TRBJ1-2; TRBD1 matches 7 bases. The CDR3 totals 14 residues. The trim removed 5 bases at V and 4 bases at J, leaving 7 bases unmatched. Germline CDR1 is SEHNR and CDR2 is FQNEAQ (reference sequence). This chain's CDR3 is CASSPSQGSYGYTF. CDR3 nucleotide sequence: TGTGCCAGCAGCCCCTCACAGGGGTCCTATGGCTACACCTTC.

V usage is TRBV5-1 and J usage is TRBJ1-2; a weak D match, TRBD1 (6 bases). Trimming stripped 4 bases from V and 7 bases from J, with 20 bases between. Germline V gene data show CDR1 as SGHRS and CDR2 as YFSETQ. The CDR3 covers 15 residues. The CDR3 DNA is TGCGCCAGCAGCCGTCGGGGGGCCCCAACTGGTGGCTACACCTTC. It encodes CASSRRGAPTGGYTF.

The V gene is TRBV14, the J gene TRBJ1-3; no clear D gene. Germline CDR1 and CDR2: SGHDN and FVKESK. The length of the CDR3 is 12 residues. With 3 bases removed from V and 4 bases from J, the gap between germline ends came to 4 bases. CDR3 sequence: CASSHPGNTIYF. DNA of the CDR3: TGTGCCAGCAGCCACCCCGGAAACACCATATATTTT. Using reference TRBV14 and TRBJ1-3 for the parts outside the CDR3, the full variable domain is EAGVTQFPSHSVIEKGQTVTLRCDPISGHDNLYWYRRVMGKEIKFLLHFVKESKQDESGMPNNRFLAERTGGTYSTLKVQPAELEDSGVYFCASSHPGNTIYFGEGSWLTVV.

The genes are TRBV19 and TRBJ1-5; no definite D call. Looked up from germline, CDR1 is LNHDA and CDR2 is SQIVND (reference sequence). This CDR3 has 14 amino acids. Trimming removed 7 bases at V and 2 bases at J, with 12 bases between. The CDR3 loop is CASIPSFGNQPQHF. DNA for the CDR3: TGTGCCAGTATTCCTTCTTTTGGCAATCAGCCCCAGCATTTT.

V gene TRBV29-1 combines with J gene TRBJ2-2; 7 bases align to TRBD1. CDR1 is SQVTM and CDR2 is ANQGSEA in the germline V gene. J gave up 3 bases and V 7 bases, and 5 bases lay outside the gene matches. The length of the CDR3 is 13 residues. CDR3 region: CSAGQGDTGELFF. In DNA form, the CDR3 reads TGCAGCGCGGGCCAGGGGGACACCGGGGAGCTGTTTTTT.

This sequence joins TRBV25-1 and TRBJ1-6, with a tentative D call TRBD1 (5 bases). V lost 4 bases and J lost 16, with 17 bases in between. Per germline, CDR1 MGHDK and CDR2 SYGVNS. CDR3 length: 13 residues. CDR3 in amino acids: CASSGLISEGLHF. CDR3 sequence (DNA): TGTGCCAGCAGTGGACTAATCTCAGAGGGGCTCCACTTT.

The genes are TRBV7-2 and TRBJ2-7; 9 bases agree with TRBD1. CDR1 and CDR2 (germline): SGHTA, FQGNSA. CDR3 length: 14 amino acids. The V and J ends lost 5 bases and 1 base, in that order; junction bases with no gene match: 3. The CDR3 protein is CASSPGTGSYEQYF. CDR3 DNA: TGTGCCAGCAGCCCCGGGACAGGGTCCTACGAGCAGTACTTC. Based on the CDR3 plus reference TRBV7-2 and TRBJ2-7, the full variable domain is GAGVSQSPSNKVTEKGKDVELRCDPISGHTALYWYRQSLGQGLEFLIYFQGNSAPDKSGLPSDRFSAERTGGSVSTLTIQRTQQEDSAVYLCASSPGTGSYEQYFGPGTRLTVT.

This chain connects TRBV7-3 to TRBJ1-1; unclear D gene. CDR3 size: 17 residues. The germline CDR1 and CDR2 sequences are SGHTA and FQGTGA. V was trimmed by 1 base and J by 1 base, leaving 16 bases between them. The DNA of the CDR3 is TGTGCCAGCAGCTTAAGGCAGGTAAGTCAGCAGAACACTGAAGCTTTCTTT. The encoded protein is CASSLRQVSQQNTEAFF.

The CDR3 protein is CASSGQGAVDTIYF. DNA for the CDR3: TGTGCCAGCAGTGGACAGGGGGCGGTCGACACCATATATTTT. The chain links TRBV6-1 to TRBJ1-3; TRBD1 matches 10 bases. The length of the CDR3 is 14 residues. Germline CDR1 is MNHNS and CDR2 is SASEGT. The trim removed 4 bases at V and 8 bases at J, leaving 5 bases unmatched.

The chain uses TRBV28 and TRBJ1-6; 7 nucleotides match TRBD1. Germline assignment: CDR1 MDHEN and CDR2 SYDVKM. The CDR3 consists of 16 residues. V gave up 3 bases and J gave up 6 bases; unmatched junction bases: 8. CDR3 nucleotides: TGTGCCAGCAGTTTCCCGGCAGGGGGAGGTAATTCACCCCTCCACTTT. Translation gives CASSFPAGGGNSPLHF. Full variable domain (missing parts from reference TRBV28 and TRBJ1-6): DVKVTQSSRYLVKRTGEKVFLECVQDMDHENMFWYRQDPGLGLRLIYFSYDVKMKEKGDIPEGYSVSREKKERFSLILESASTNQTSMYLCASSFPAGGGNSPLHFGNGTRLTVT.

The table lists this clone with a count of one. The V gene is TRBV6-6, the J gene TRBJ1-6, with 7 bases aligning to TRBD1. Germline V lookup: CDR1 MNHNY, CDR2 SVGAGI (reference sequence). V shed 5 bases, J shed 7 bases, and the junction held 11 bases outside the gene matches. CDR3 length: 16 residues. The CDR3: CASSKHPGQMNSPLHF. The CDR3 DNA reads TGTGCCAGCAGTAAGCATCCGGGACAGATGAATTCACCCCTCCACTTT.

On this clone itself: The germline gene is not matched at one end of the junction; a read error may be the cause. V is TRBV2 and J is TRBJ1-6; TRBD1 might be the D (5 bases). Germline V lookup: CDR1 SNHLY, CDR2 FYNNEI. This CDR3 has 14 residues. CDR3 protein: CASSEGRRGSPLHF. DNA of the CDR3: TGTGCCAGCAGCGAAGGGCGGAGGGGATCACCCCTCCACTTT. The complete variable domain, with remaining parts taken from reference TRBV2 and TRBJ1-6, reads EPEVTQTPSHQVTQMGQEVILRCVPISNHLYFYWYRQILGQKVEFLVSFYNNEISEKSEIFDDQFSVERPDGSNFTLKIRSTKLEDSAMYFCASSEGRRGSPLHFGNGTRLTVT.

In DNA, the CDR3 is TGTGCCTGGCGTAAAAAGGGGACAGGGATCTACGAGCAGTACTTC. Its translation: CAWRKKGTGIYEQYF. The V and J genes are TRBV30 and TRBJ2-7; 9 bases align to TRBD1. CDR1 is GTSNPN and CDR2 is SVGIG in the germline V gene (reference sequence). This CDR3 comprises 15 residues. Germline trimming cut 5 bases from V and 3 bases from J; bases unmatched to any gene: 11. Filled out from reference TRBV30 and TRBJ2-7, the complete variable domain reads SQTIHQWPATLVQPVGSPLSLECTVEGTSNPNLYWYRQAAGRGLQLLFYSVGIGQISSEVPQNLSASRPQDRQFILSSKKLLLSDSGFYLCAWRKKGTGIYEQYFGPGTRLTVT.

This chain joins TRBV10-3 and TRBJ1-2; D is ambiguous. The CDR3 totals 15 residues. Germline V lookup: CDR1 ENHRY, CDR2 SYGVKD. V lost 0 bases and J 6 bases, leaving 14 bases between the germline ends. The CDR3 region has the DNA TGTGCCATCAGTGAGTCGGTGCGGGCGGCCGATGGCTACACCTTC. Translation gives CAISESVRAADGYTF.

V and J are TRBV4-1 and TRBJ2-7; no firm D call. CDR1 MGHRA and CDR2 YSYEKL come from the germline V gene. This CDR3 has 14 amino acids. The V gene lost 1 base and the J gene lost 6 bases, with 13 bases spanning the gap. The CDR3 spells CASSQVPGSSEQYF. The CDR3 DNA sequence: TGCGCCAGCAGCCAAGTTCCTGGGTCTAGCGAGCAGTACTTC.